The 17 T cell receptor beta chains listed next were all sequenced from one sample in a study of CD8 T cells in ankylosing spondylitis. MiXCR, applied by TCRdb to the 5' RACE reads, yields one record per CDR3 protein. The sample has a few hundred thousand distinct CDR3 sequences; 18% are singletons. The sequencing sample was made of blood, either unsorted or a sorted T cell fraction (not recorded which). These receptor sequences come from a male donor with ankylosing spondylitis or in good health (not recorded which).

This clonotype was recorded at least ten times. This rearrangement joins TRBV12-3 or TRBV12-4 to TRBJ1-5; a weak D match, TRBD1 (6 bases). The CDR3 is made up of 14 amino acids. V lost 1 base, J lost 6 bases, and 10 bases lay in between. The CDR3 here is CASSLGWGAQPQHF. In nucleotides, the CDR3 is TGTGCCAGCAGTTTAGGATGGGGGGCTCAGCCCCAGCATTTT.

The chain joins TRBV7-3 to TRBJ2-2, with TRBD2 identical over 7 bases. Germline V gene lookup returns CDR1 SGHTA and CDR2 FQGTGA. J lost 6 bases, V lost 2 bases, and 9 bases had no gene match. CDR3 length: 16 amino acids. This chain's CDR3 is CASSLSSGRDSGELFF. DNA for the CDR3: TGTGCCAGCAGCTTATCTAGCGGAAGGGACTCCGGGGAGCTGTTTTTT.

This clonotype was counted between two and nine times. This rearrangement joins TRBV15 to TRBJ2-3; no clear D gene. Trimming left V 0 bases short and J 1 base short, with 8 bases between. The CDR3 spans 15 residues. From germline, CDR1 is LNHNV and CDR2 YYDKDF (reference sequence). CDR3 nucleotide sequence: TGTGCCACCAGCAGAGACGTGGACGGCACAGATACGCAGTATTTT. Residues: CATSRDVDGTDTQYF.

This clonotype has a count of ten or more. The chain joins TRBV12-3 or TRBV12-4 to TRBJ2-2; D is unclear. The CDR3 is 14 amino acids. Deletions cut 5 bases from V and 4 bases from J, with 11 bases between. The CDR3 coding sequence is TGTGCCAGCAGTGCCGAGCTCGGCACCGGGGAGCTGTTTTTT. Protein sequence: CASSAELGTGELFF.

A few counts support this clonotype. This chain uses TRBV7-3 with TRBJ1-1, with 7 bases matching TRBD1. This CDR3 comprises 14 residues. The J segment lost 11 bases and the V segment lost 6 bases, leaving 15 bases of the junction unmatched. Germline lookup yields CDR1 SGHTA and CDR2 FQGTGA. This CDR3 reads CASRSRDRAGEAFF. The CDR3 nucleotides read TGTGCCAGCAGATCTCGAGACAGGGCAGGGGAGGCTTTCTTT.

A few counts support this clonotype. V gene TRBV29-1 combines with J gene TRBJ2-3; D uncertain. Trimming removed 0 bases at V and 3 bases at J, with 13 bases between. CDR1 and CDR2 from the germline V gene are SQVTM and ANQGSEA. CDR3 length equals 15 residues. CDR3 sequence (DNA): TGCAGCGTTGAAGAAGGCCGGACCGGGACAGATACGCAGTATTTT. Translating gives CSVEEGRTGTDTQYF.

This clonotype was picked up many times. The rearrangement links TRBV11-1 to TRBJ2-1; a weak D match, TRBD1 (6 bases). Germline CDR1 SGHAT, CDR2 FQDESV (reference sequence). Trimming left V 5 bases short and J 10 bases short, with 33 bases between. This CDR3 region has 19 residues. CDR3 DNA sequence: TGTGCCAGCAGCCCGCTTAGAACCGACGGGACATCCTTCTCGGGGGAGCAGTTCTTC. It is translated as CASSPLRTDGTSFSGEQFF. The full variable domain, with the rest looked up from reference TRBV11-1 and TRBJ2-1, is EAEVAQSPRYKITEKSQAVAFWCDPISGHATLYWYRQILGQGPELLVQFQDESVVDDSQLPKDRFSAERLKGVDSTLKIQPAELGDSAMYLCASSPLRTDGTSFSGEQFFGPGTRLTVL.

This clonotype was seen a few times. The rearrangement links TRBV7-3 to TRBJ2-1; the D gene is possibly TRBD1 (5 bases). CDR1 and CDR2 (germline): SGHTA, FQGTGA. This CDR3 has 13 residues. Trimming took 2 bases from V and 5 from J, leaving 7 bases between them. Here the CDR3 DNA reads TGTGCCAGCAGCTTAGTACAGGACAATGAGCAGTTCTTC. Translating gives CASSLVQDNEQFF.

V is TRBV5-1 and J is TRBJ1-1, with D unresolved. The germline CDR1 and CDR2 sequences are SGHRS and YFSETQ. Trimming cost V 0 bases and J 5 bases, with 8 bases left between them. The CDR3 has 13 residues. CDR3 amino acids: CASSLAGVTEAFF. In nucleotides, the CDR3 is TGCGCCAGCAGCTTGGCCGGGGTAACTGAAGCTTTCTTT.

Here the CDR3 reads CSARETGSATEAFF. The CDR3 DNA is TGCAGTGCTAGAGAGACGGGCTCGGCCACTGAAGCTTTCTTT. The genes are TRBV20-1 and TRBJ1-1; no firm D call. The V and J ends lost 0 bases and 4 bases respectively, with 12 bases between them. CDR3 length equals 14 residues. Germline CDR1 reads DFQATT; CDR2 reads SNEGSKA (reference sequence).

V and J are TRBV4-3 and TRBJ1-2, with 7 nucleotides matching TRBD1. Trimming cost V 0 bases and J 3 bases; bases outside gene matches: 13. CDR1 LGHNA and CDR2 YSLEER come from the germline V gene. CDR3 length equals 18 residues. CDR3 amino acids: CASSQDISYRGPDYGYTF. The CDR3 bases are TGCGCCAGCAGCCAAGATATCTCCTACAGGGGACCGGACTATGGCTACACCTTC.

The chain recombines TRBV20-1 with TRBJ2-7, with D perhaps being TRBD1 or TRBD2 (5 bases each). This CDR3 spans 16 amino acids. Germline V lookup: CDR1 DFQATT, CDR2 SNEGSKA (reference sequence). V lost 6 bases and J 2 bases, leaving 23 bases between the germline ends. The CDR3 loop is CSAPAPLRDPTYEQYF. DNA of the CDR3: TGCAGTGCCCCTGCGCCACTCCGGGACCCGACCTACGAGCAGTACTTC.

This clonotype was counted ten times or more. The rearrangement uses TRBV29-1 and TRBJ2-2; 8 nucleotides align to TRBD1. CDR1 and CDR2 from the germline V gene are SQVTM and ANQGSEA. The CDR3 is 13 residues long. V trimming: 4 bases; J trimming: 6 bases; junction bases outside the gene matches: 4. The chain's CDR3 is CSVGGRGPGELFF. In DNA form, the CDR3 reads TGCAGCGTTGGGGGCAGGGGGCCCGGGGAGCTGTTTTTT.

V usage is TRBV29-1 and J usage is TRBJ1-1; TRBD1 might be the D (5 bases). The germline CDR1 and CDR2 sequences are SQVTM and ANQGSEA. V lost 6 bases to trimming and J lost 4 bases, with 9 bases between them. This CDR3 spans 11 amino acids. The CDR3 is CSVWDGTEAFF. The CDR3 DNA sequence: TGCAGCGTCTGGGACGGCACTGAAGCTTTCTTT.

This rearrangement joins TRBV7-9 to TRBJ2-5, with D maybe TRBD1 (6 bases). Trimming pared 2 bases from V and 4 bases from J, leaving 11 bases between. The V gene's germline CDR1 is SEHNR and CDR2 FQNEAQ (reference sequence). This CDR3 comprises 14 residues. This CDR3 is CASSLLQGRETQYF. The CDR3 DNA is TGTGCCAGCAGCTTATTACAGGGCAGAGAGACCCAGTACTTC.

This clonotype was seen more than once but under ten times. The rearrangement uses TRBV5-1 and TRBJ2-1; 14 bases fit TRBD2. CDR1 is SGHRS, CDR2 YFSETQ, per germline. V lost 4 bases, J lost 1 base, and 4 bases stayed unmatched. The CDR3 runs 17 residues. CDR3 residues: CASSAGLAGVSYNEQFF. CDR3 bases: TGCGCCAGCAGCGCGGGACTAGCGGGAGTGTCCTACAATGAGCAGTTCTTC.

V gene TRBV6-5 combines with J gene TRBJ2-5, with D possibly being TRBD2 (6 bases). This CDR3 is 15 amino acids long. V lost 2 bases, J lost 5 bases, and 15 bases lay in between. The germline V gene encodes CDR1 MNHEY and CDR2 SVGAGI. Here the CDR3 reads CASSYRAYGGETQYF. CDR3 bases: TGTGCCAGCAGTTACCGCGCGTACGGGGGTGAGACCCAGTACTTC.